Listed below are T cell receptor beta chains from one sample, sequenced in a study of CXCR3-negative and CXCR3-positive naive CD8 T cells. For each CDR3 protein, TCRdb gives one entry from its re-call of the 5' RACE reads, without DNA. The sample holds about 98,000 distinct CDR3 sequences. Material for sequencing was naive CXCR3+ CD8+ T cells from blood. Receptor source: a human donor in good health. Some clones in this sample may be carry-over from other donors' samples. Both conserved end residues are part of each CDR3.

v_call	j_call	cdr3_aa
TRBV4-1	TRBJ1-6	CASSQLQGEASPLHF
TRBV5-8	TRBJ1-5	CASSLDSTNQPQHF
TRBV14	TRBJ2-7	CASSHLTRPPYEQYF
TRBV20-1	TRBJ2-3	CSARDQSGEGADTQYF
TRBV7-8	TRBJ2-7	CASSLRTSGTYEQYF
TRBV28	TRBJ2-1	CASSSRSHDEQFF
TRBV4-3	TRBJ2-7	CASSQEATGYEQYF
TRBV12-3/TRBV12-4	TRBJ2-2	CASSFGGARTGELFF
TRBV7-8	TRBJ2-2	CAVFREGGTGELFF
TRBV5-1	TRBJ1-2	CASSLVGLTDYGYTF